These 19 T cell receptor beta chains were sequenced from one sample in a study of cytomegalovirus exposure and HLA in healthy donors. With 60 Vbeta and 13 Jbeta primers, the PCR was carried out. TCRdb's copy holds only in-frame clones and misses some; the assay was immunoSEQ multiplex PCR. The table includes 170,000 or so clones, roughly 73% detected once. The specimen sequenced was PBMCs. The receptors were gathered from a woman under 40 in good health and CMV-seronegative.

This rearrangement joins TRBV7-3 to TRBJ2-3; maybe TRBD2 (5 bases). Per germline, CDR1 SGHTA and CDR2 FQGTGA. The CDR3 length is 15 residues. The V gene lost 1 base and the J gene lost 0 bases, with 8 bases spanning the gap. The chain's CDR3 is CASSLILASTDTQYF. CDR3 nucleotides: TGTGCCAGCAGCTTAATCCTAGCAAGCACAGATACGCAGTATTTT.

The chain joins TRBV28 to TRBJ1-1; no reliable D call. The CDR3 runs to 13 residues. V was pared by 10 bases and J by 2 bases, with 14 bases between. The germline CDR1 and CDR2 sequences are MDHEN and SYDVKM. DNA of the CDR3: TGTGCCACACTAACTGGGTCAAACACTGAAGCTTTCTTT. As protein: CATLTGSNTEAFF.

V gene TRBV14 combines with J gene TRBJ2-7; weak D call: TRBD1 (5 bases). Germline V gives CDR1 SGHDN, CDR2 FVKESK. The CDR3 extends over 16 amino acids. V was cut by 3 bases and J by 3 bases, with 18 bases left in between. DNA for the CDR3: TGTGCCAGCAGCCACGGACATCATAGACTGGTCTACGAGCAGTACTTC. Its translation is CASSHGHHRLVYEQYF. The full variable domain, its missing parts supplied by reference TRBV14 and TRBJ2-7, is EAGVTQFPSHSVIEKGQTVTLRCDPISGHDNLYWYRRVMGKEIKFLLHFVKESKQDESGMPNNRFLAERTGGTYSTLKVQPAELEDSGVYFCASSHGHHRLVYEQYFGPGTRLTVT.

This clone has just one count. The V call is TRBV30, the J call TRBJ2-5; 7 bases align to TRBD1. The junction had 8 bases not matched to a gene; V was cut back by 0 bases and J by 4 bases. In germline, CDR1 is GTSNPN, CDR2 SVGIG (reference sequence). The CDR3 sequence is 15 residues long. The CDR3 loop reads CAWSVGGRVGETQYF. The CDR3 bases are TGTGCCTGGAGTGTAGGGGGCAGGGTGGGAGAGACCCAGTACTTC.

The V call is TRBV5-1, the J call TRBJ2-3, with D possibly being TRBD2 (6 bases). CDR1 and CDR2 from the germline V gene are SGHRS and YFSETQ. The CDR3 loop spans 14 amino acids. The V and J ends lost 0 bases and 6 bases respectively, with 11 bases between them. In DNA, the CDR3 is TGCGCCAGCAGCTTGGGGCCTCGGGGGGATACGCAGTATTTT. Translated, it gives CASSLGPRGDTQYF.

This clone was picked up one time. This chain connects TRBV6-6 to TRBJ2-2; TRBD1 matches 9 bases. The CDR3 is 14 residues long. The germline V gene encodes CDR1 MNHNY and CDR2 SVGAGI (reference sequence). V shed 5 bases, J shed 7 bases, and the junction held 5 bases outside the gene matches. The CDR3 bases are TGTGCCAGCAGTAAACAGGGGGCTGGCGGGGAGCTGTTTTTT. This codes for CASSKQGAGGELFF.

The chain couples TRBV2 to TRBJ2-3; D unresolved. The CDR3 loop spans 14 amino acids. CDR1 and CDR2 (germline): SNHLY, FYNNEI. The V gene lost 5 bases and the J gene lost 2 bases, with 11 bases spanning the gap. The CDR3 protein is CASSSSFSTDTQYF. The DNA for the CDR3 is TGTGCCAGCAGTTCCTCCTTCTCCACAGATACGCAGTATTTT.

This clone showed up just a few times. The chain combines TRBV7-9 with TRBJ1-2, with D perhaps matching TRBD1 (6 bases). Deletions cut 2 bases from V and 6 bases from J, with 10 bases between. Germline V gene sequence: CDR1 SEHNR, CDR2 FQNEAQ (reference sequence). The CDR3 sequence is 13 residues long. CDR3 sequence reads: CASSLYEGDGYTF. CDR3 DNA: TGTGCCAGCAGCTTATATGAGGGGGATGGCTACACCTTC. The full variable domain, completed using reference TRBV7-9 and TRBJ1-2, is DTGVSQNPRHKITKRGQNVTFRCDPISEHNRLYWYRQTLGQGPEFLTYFQNEAQLEKSRLLSDRFSAERPKGSFSTLEIQRTEQGDSAMYLCASSLYEGDGYTFGSGTRLTVV.

This chain joins TRBV6-1 and TRBJ1-2, with a weak D call TRBD1 (6 bases). Trimming pared 6 bases from V and 14 bases from J, leaving 25 bases between. The germline V gene has CDR1 MNHNS and CDR2 SASEGT. The CDR3 loop spans 14 amino acids. In DNA, the CDR3 is TGTGCCAGCAGGGGATTAGGACAGCCCAGAGAGATTACCTTC. As protein: CASRGLGQPREITF.

The J gene is TRBJ1-2, the V gene TRBV27; 11 nucleotides line up with TRBD1. V lost 5 bases and J lost 4; bases outside the gene matches: 9. The CDR3 contains 16 residues. Per germline, CDR1 MNHEY and CDR2 SMNVEV (reference sequence). The chain's CDR3 is CASSLTGTGGTYGYTF. In DNA form, the CDR3 reads TGTGCCAGCAGTCTAACCGGGACAGGGGGGACCTATGGCTACACCTTC.

This rearrangement joins TRBV19 to TRBJ2-1; 10 positions match TRBD1. The germline gives CDR1 LNHDA, CDR2 SQIVND (reference sequence). V trimming: 5 bases; J trimming: 4 bases; junction bases outside the gene matches: 5. CDR3 length: 15 residues. The CDR3 region is CASSSGQGVYNEQFF. DNA of the CDR3: TGTGCCAGTAGTTCAGGACAGGGGGTTTACAATGAGCAGTTCTTC.

The chain couples TRBV28 to TRBJ2-3; possibly TRBD2 for D (5 bases). The CDR3 runs 16 residues. Trimming stripped 3 bases from V and 2 bases from J, with 15 bases between. Germline V gives CDR1 MDHEN, CDR2 SYDVKM. The CDR3: CASSFFGRGLTDTQYF. CDR3 in DNA: TGTGCCAGCAGTTTCTTCGGCCGGGGTCTCACAGATACGCAGTATTTT.

With regard to this clone: The junction does not match germline at one end; this may be a read error. This rearrangement joins TRBV7-7 to TRBJ2-7; TRBD2 matches at 15 bases. The germline V gene has CDR1 SSHAT and CDR2 FNYEAQ (reference sequence). The CDR3 has 19 residues. CDR3 region: CASSLGAGLAGGPGYEQYF. CDR3 DNA sequence: TGTGCTAGCAGCTTAGGCGCCGGACTAGCGGGGGGGCCGGGCTACGAGCAGTACTTC.

This rearrangement joins TRBV28 to TRBJ1-1; TRBD1 is a possible D gene (5 bases). The CDR3 consists of 14 residues. Trimming stripped 4 bases from V and 1 base from J, with 10 bases between. The germline V gene has CDR1 MDHEN and CDR2 SYDVKM. CDR3 sequence: CASSWGSQNTEAFF. The CDR3 coding sequence is TGTGCCAGCAGTTGGGGCAGCCAGAACACTGAAGCTTTCTTT.

V and J are TRBV14 and TRBJ2-3; 12 positions match TRBD2. The CDR3 extends over 18 amino acids. Unmatched junction bases numbered 15, after V lost 5 bases and J lost 6 bases. CDR1 and CDR2 from the germline V gene are SGHDN and FVKESK. CDR3 in amino acids: CASSFQPPASGGADTQYF. In nucleotides, the CDR3 is TGTGCCAGCAGCTTCCAACCCCCGGCTAGCGGGGGGGCCGATACGCAGTATTTT.

The V call is TRBV5-6, the J call TRBJ2-2; D not certain. CDR3 length: 16 amino acids. In germline, CDR1 is SGHDT, CDR2 YYEEEE. The V and J ends lost 4 bases and 0 bases respectively, with 13 bases between them. The CDR3 spells CASSRMWSANTGELFF. The CDR3, as DNA: TGTGCCAGCAGCCGCATGTGGAGCGCGAACACCGGGGAGCTGTTTTTT.

The J gene is TRBJ1-3, the V gene TRBV7-2; D possibly corresponds to TRBD1 (5 bases). Germline CDR1 SGHTA, CDR2 FQGNSA. Trimming cost V 1 base and J 3 bases, with 7 bases left between them. The CDR3 is made up of 14 amino acids. The CDR3 protein is CASSLEQVGNTIYF. The CDR3 DNA sequence: TGTGCCAGCAGCTTAGAACAGGTTGGAAACACCATATATTTT.

The chain couples TRBV29-1 to TRBJ1-3, with no clear D. The germline gives CDR1 SQVTM, CDR2 ANQGSEA. The CDR3 consists of 12 residues. The V end lost 0 bases, the J end lost 7 bases, and 7 bases lay between the germline ends. CDR3 in amino acids: CSVEESSNTIYF. Written as DNA, the CDR3 is TGCAGCGTTGAAGAGAGTAGTAACACCATATATTTT.

The chain uses TRBV7-8 and TRBJ2-5; a possible D gene is TRBD2 (5 bases). Germline V gene lookup returns CDR1 SGHVS and CDR2 FQNEAQ. V was cut by 1 base and J by 5 bases, with 11 bases left in between. There are 14 residues in the CDR3. In DNA, the CDR3 is TGTGCCAGCAGCTTAGTCGGGGTGGTGGAGACCCAGTACTTC. This translates into CASSLVGVVETQYF.